The rows below give T cell receptor beta chains drawn from one sample of a study of blood T cell repertoires in COVID-19. Profiling relied on immunoSEQ multiplex PCR, and the TCRdb table lists in-frame clones only, not all of them. In the table there are some 400,000 clones, around 87% of which are singletons. Sequenced material: peripheral blood. The source of these receptors is a human donor in a cohort sampled during active COVID-19. The CDR3 runs from the conserved cysteine through the conserved F or W. Fields, in order: J gene, D gene, clone size, V gene, CDR3 protein, CDR3 DNA. D genes are given only for firm matches. Not every row has a clone size; where given, it reads once, few, many or a size class.

J: TRBJ1-2
D: TRBD1
size: NA
V: TRBV2
CDR3: CASRNPRDSNYGYTF
DNA: TGTGCCAGCAGGAACCCCCGGGACAGTAACTATGGCTACACCTTC

J: TRBJ2-5
D: TRBD2
size: NA
V: TRBV12-5
CDR3: CASGGGAAQETQYF
DNA: TGTGCTAGTGGCGGGGGGGCCGCGCAAGAGACCCAGTACTTC

J: TRBJ1-1
D: NA
size: NA
V: TRBV28
CDR3: CASSSQVTLNTEAFF
DNA: TGTGCCAGCAGTTCTCAGGTTACCCTGAACACTGAAGCTTTCTTT

J: TRBJ1-6
D: TRBD1
size: NA
V: TRBV27
CDR3: CASQPGQYNSPLHF
DNA: TGTGCCAGCCAACCGGGACAGTATAATTCACCCCTCCACTTT

J: TRBJ2-7
D: TRBD2
size: NA
V: TRBV7-9
CDR3: CASSLGVAGSYEQYF
DNA: TGTGCCAGCAGCTTAGGAGTAGCGGGCTCCTACGAGCAGTACTTC

J: TRBJ1-4
D: NA
size: NA
V: TRBV2
CDR3: CASSVGRGRTNEKLFF
DNA: TGTGCCAGCAGTGTCGGCAGGGGAAGAACTAATGAAAAACTGTTTTTT

J: TRBJ1-1
D: TRBD1
size: NA
V: TRBV5-8
CDR3: CASSLTGGTEAFF
DNA: TGTGCCAGCAGTTTGACAGGGGGCACTGAAGCTTTCTTT

J: TRBJ2-5
D: TRBD2
size: NA
V: TRBV7-8
CDR3: CASSSTGLAGGGTQYF
DNA: TGTGCCAGCAGCTCAACGGGACTAGCGGGGGGCGGGACCCAGTACTTC

J: TRBJ2-1
D: NA
size: NA
V: TRBV30
CDR3: CACARETLNEQFF
DNA: TGTGCCTGCGCTCGGGAAACTCTCAATGAGCAGTTCTTC

J: TRBJ2-7
D: NA
size: NA
V: TRBV5-4
CDR3: CASSPAQRASAYEQYF
DNA: TGTGCCAGCAGCCCGGCCCAGCGGGCATCCGCCTACGAGCAGTACTTC

J: TRBJ1-1
D: TRBD1
size: NA
V: TRBV3-1/TRBV3-2
CDR3: CASSQLGQGDTEAFF
DNA: TGTGCCAGCAGCCAGCTCGGGCAGGGGGACACTGAAGCTTTCTTT

J: TRBJ2-1
D: NA
size: NA
V: TRBV28
CDR3: CASSPRTPADYNEQFF
DNA: TGTGCCAGCAGTCCCCGGACACCGGCCGACTACAATGAGCAGTTCTTC

J: TRBJ2-2
D: NA
size: NA
V: TRBV11-3
CDR3: CASSHSREYPGELFF
DNA: TGTGCCAGCAGCCATTCCCGCGAATACCCCGGGGAGCTGTTTTTT

J: TRBJ2-7
D: TRBD1
size: NA
V: TRBV5-1
CDR3: CASSTGNRYEQYF
DNA: TGCGCCAGCTCGACAGGGAATCGCTACGAGCAGTACTTC

J: TRBJ2-1
D: NA
size: NA
V: TRBV6-5
CDR3: CASSLTSRGNEQFF
DNA: TGTGCCAGCAGCCTGACTAGTCGGGGGAATGAGCAGTTCTTC

J: TRBJ2-1
D: TRBD2
size: NA
V: TRBV5-6
CDR3: CASSFLAGRVYNEQFF
DNA: TGTGCCAGCAGCTTCTTAGCGGGGCGGGTATACAATGAGCAGTTCTTC

J: TRBJ2-7
D: TRBD2
size: NA
V: TRBV28
CDR3: CASSSPGTSDTYEQYF
DNA: TGTGCCAGCAGTTCCCCGGGGACTAGCGACACCTACGAGCAGTACTTC

J: TRBJ2-2
D: TRBD2
size: NA
V: TRBV6-5
CDR3: CASSTTSVGELFF
DNA: TGTGCCAGCAGTACTACTAGCGTCGGGGAGCTGTTTTTT

J: TRBJ1-4
D: NA
size: NA
V: TRBV11-2
CDR3: CASSRGQTINEKLFF
DNA: TGTGCCAGCAGCCGAGGACAGACAATAAATGAAAAACTGTTTTTT

J: TRBJ2-5
D: TRBD1
size: few
V: TRBV18
CDR3: CASSPADRGLETQYF
DNA: TGTGCCAGCTCACCGGCGGACAGGGGGCTGGAGACCCAGTACTTC

J: TRBJ2-7
D: TRBD1
size: NA
V: TRBV25-1
CDR3: CASGPDRGPRVEQYF
DNA: TGTGCCAGCGGACCGGACAGGGGGCCCAGAGTCGAGCAGTACTTC

J: TRBJ1-2
D: TRBD1
size: once
V: TRBV6-5
CDR3: CASTLETGHGYTF
DNA: TGTGCCAGCACATTGGAGACAGGGCACGGCTACACCTTC

J: TRBJ2-2
D: TRBD2
size: NA
V: TRBV5-1
CDR3: CASSSTSGGNTGELFF
DNA: TGCGCCAGCAGCTCGACCAGCGGGGGGAACACCGGGGAGCTGTTTTTT

J: TRBJ1-6
D: NA
size: NA
V: TRBV14
CDR3: CASSQEAARANSPLHF
DNA: TGTGCCAGCAGCCAAGAAGCCGCAAGAGCTAATTCACCCCTCCACTTT

J: TRBJ1-1
D: NA
size: few
V: TRBV18
CDR3: CASSSGARMNTEAFF
DNA: TGTGCCAGCTCGTCAGGGGCGAGGATGAACACTGAAGCTTTCTTT

J: TRBJ2-3
D: NA
size: NA
V: TRBV9
CDR3: CASSVELAENTDTQYF
DNA: TGTGCCAGCAGCGTAGAGTTAGCGGAAAACACAGATACGCAGTATTTT

J: TRBJ2-7
D: TRBD1
size: NA
V: TRBV14
CDR3: CASQSDRDREQYF
DNA: TGTGCCAGCCAGTCCGACAGGGATCGCGAGCAGTACTTC

J: TRBJ1-2
D: NA
size: NA
V: TRBV14
CDR3: CASSQESGDYGYTF
DNA: TGTGCCAGCAGCCAAGAGTCAGGGGACTATGGCTACACCTTC

J: TRBJ2-4
D: NA
size: NA
V: TRBV28
CDR3: CASRPATVNIQYF
DNA: TGTGCCAGCAGACCCGCGACAGTAAACATTCAGTACTTC

J: TRBJ2-7
D: TRBD1
size: NA
V: TRBV5-1
CDR3: CASSLAPGQSYEQYF
DNA: TGCGCCAGCAGCTTGGCTCCGGGACAGTCTTACGAGCAGTACTTC

J: TRBJ1-1
D: TRBD1
size: few
V: TRBV5-1
CDR3: CASSGTGVSTEAFF
DNA: TGCGCCAGCAGCGGGACAGGGGTTAGCACTGAAGCTTTCTTT

J: TRBJ1-2
D: TRBD1
size: NA
V: TRBV30
CDR3: CAWSPSTGQGYYGYTF
DNA: TGTGCCTGGAGTCCCTCCACGGGACAGGGGTACTATGGCTACACCTTC

J: TRBJ1-5
D: NA
size: NA
V: TRBV24-1
CDR3: CATSATAGSNQPQHF
DNA: TGTGCCACCAGTGCGACAGCTGGGAGCAATCAGCCCCAGCATTTT

J: TRBJ2-3
D: TRBD2
size: NA
V: TRBV3-1/TRBV3-2
CDR3: CASSQELSAFAGVGADTQYF
DNA: TGTGCCAGCAGCCAAGAGCTATCGGCCTTTGCGGGAGTGGGGGCAGATACGCAGTATTTT

J: TRBJ1-4
D: TRBD1
size: NA
V: TRBV2
CDR3: CASSGDRPTNEKLFF
DNA: TGTGCCAGCAGTGGGGACAGACCAACTAATGAAAAACTGTTTTTT

J: TRBJ2-1
D: NA
size: NA
V: TRBV7-9
CDR3: CASSLVEQLHNEQFF
DNA: TGTGCCAGCAGCTTAGTGGAGCAGCTCCACAATGAGCAGTTCTTC

J: TRBJ2-2
D: TRBD1
size: NA
V: TRBV5-1
CDR3: CASSLVTGEAGELFF
DNA: TGCGCCAGCAGCTTGGTTACAGGGGAAGCCGGGGAGCTGTTTTTT

J: TRBJ2-7
D: NA
size: NA
V: TRBV5-5
CDR3: CASSLRFVAYEQYF
DNA: TGTGCCAGCAGCTTGCGGTTCGTGGCCTACGAGCAGTACTTC

J: TRBJ1-5
D: NA
size: NA
V: TRBV10-2
CDR3: CASWADSNQPQHF
DNA: TGCGCCAGCTGGGCCGATAGCAATCAGCCCCAGCATTTT

J: TRBJ1-5
D: TRBD1
size: NA
V: TRBV24-1
CDR3: CATQTGVDNQPQHF
DNA: TGTGCCACCCAGACAGGGGTGGACAATCAGCCCCAGCATTTT

J: TRBJ2-1
D: TRBD2
size: NA
V: TRBV18
CDR3: CASSLIAGTSSYNEQFF
DNA: TGTGCCAGCTCACTCATAGCGGGGACCAGCTCCTACAATGAGCAGTTCTTC

J: TRBJ1-6
D: TRBD1
size: NA
V: TRBV2
CDR3: CASSARQGYSPLHF
DNA: TGTGCCAGCTCCGCCCGACAGGGCTATTCACCCCTCCACTTT

J: TRBJ1-2
D: TRBD1
size: NA
V: TRBV14
CDR3: CASSQWRTGVDGYTF
DNA: TGTGCCAGCAGCCAGTGGAGGACAGGGGTGGATGGCTACACCTTC

J: TRBJ2-7
D: TRBD2
size: NA
V: TRBV7-9
CDR3: CASSPTAGGEQYF
DNA: TGTGCCAGCAGCCCAACGGCGGGGGGGGAGCAGTACTTC

J: TRBJ1-1
D: NA
size: NA
V: TRBV6-5
CDR3: CASSYSDSGGEAEAFF
DNA: TGTGCCAGCAGTTACTCGGATAGCGGGGGAGAGGCTGAAGCTTTCTTT

J: TRBJ2-1
D: TRBD2
size: NA
V: TRBV6-2/TRBV6-3
CDR3: CASSPLRGTTYNEQFF
DNA: TGTGCCAGCAGTCCCTTGCGGGGGACCACCTACAATGAGCAGTTCTTC

J: TRBJ2-1
D: NA
size: NA
V: TRBV9
CDR3: CASSVAGGTENWEQFF
DNA: TGTGCCAGCAGCGTAGCAGGAGGTACGGAGAATTGGGAGCAGTTCTTC

J: TRBJ1-6
D: NA
size: NA
V: TRBV7-2
CDR3: CASSPELFRDSPLHF
DNA: TGTGCCAGCAGCCCCGAGTTGTTTCGGGATTCACCCCTCCACTTT

J: TRBJ2-7
D: TRBD1
size: NA
V: TRBV5-1
CDR3: CASSLGQGAREQYF
DNA: TGCGCCAGCAGCTTGGGGCAGGGGGCGCGCGAGCAGTACTTC

J: TRBJ2-3
D: TRBD2
size: NA
V: TRBV7-9
CDR3: CASSLDLPTSGGIDTQYF
DNA: TGTGCCAGCAGCTTAGATTTGCCGACTAGCGGGGGAATAGATACGCAGTATTTT

J: TRBJ2-1
D: NA
size: NA
V: TRBV12-5
CDR3: CASGLPISYNEQFF
DNA: TGTGCTAGTGGTTTGCCTATATCATACAATGAGCAGTTCTTC

J: TRBJ2-7
D: TRBD1
size: few
V: TRBV29-1
CDR3: CSAQGQTYEQYF
DNA: TGCAGCGCCCAGGGACAGACCTACGAGCAGTACTTC

J: TRBJ1-3
D: NA
size: NA
V: TRBV19
CDR3: CASSLGNTIYF
DNA: TGTGCCAGTAGTCTCGGGAACACCATATATTTT

J: TRBJ2-7
D: TRBD1
size: NA
V: TRBV19
CDR3: CASSPPGGPQYEQYF
DNA: TGTGCCAGTAGTCCGCCAGGGGGACCTCAGTACGAGCAGTACTTC

J: TRBJ2-7
D: NA
size: NA
V: TRBV6-2/TRBV6-3
CDR3: CASSPGGSPYEQYF
DNA: TGTGCCAGCAGTCCCGGAGGGTCTCCCTACGAGCAGTACTTC

J: TRBJ2-7
D: TRBD2
size: NA
V: TRBV5-1
CDR3: CASSFAGAPREQYF
DNA: TGCGCCAGCAGCTTCGCGGGAGCGCCTAGAGAGCAGTACTTC

J: TRBJ2-7
D: NA
size: NA
V: TRBV19
CDR3: CASSFTGSSYEQYF
DNA: TGTGCCAGTAGTTTTACTGGTAGCTCCTACGAGCAGTACTTC

J: TRBJ2-7
D: TRBD1
size: NA
V: TRBV5-8
CDR3: CASSYPGQHYEQYF
DNA: TGTGCCAGCAGCTATCCGGGACAGCATTACGAGCAGTACTTC

J: TRBJ2-7
D: TRBD2
size: NA
V: TRBV24-1
CDR3: CATSRGDEQYF
DNA: TGTGCCACCAGTCGGGGGGACGAGCAGTACTTC

J: TRBJ1-1
D: TRBD1
size: NA
V: TRBV3-1/TRBV3-2
CDR3: CASSPGTGRDTEAFF
DNA: TGTGCCAGCAGCCCAGGGACAGGGCGTGACACTGAAGCTTTCTTT